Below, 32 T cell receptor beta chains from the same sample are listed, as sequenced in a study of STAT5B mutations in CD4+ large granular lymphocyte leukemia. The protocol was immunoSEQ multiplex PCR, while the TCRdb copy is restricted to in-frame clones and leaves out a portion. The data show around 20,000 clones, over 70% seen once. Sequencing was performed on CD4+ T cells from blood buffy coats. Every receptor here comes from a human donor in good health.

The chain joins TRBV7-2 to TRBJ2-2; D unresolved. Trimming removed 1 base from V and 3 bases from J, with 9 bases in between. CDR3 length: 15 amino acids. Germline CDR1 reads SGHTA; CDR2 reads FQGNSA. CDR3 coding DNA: TGTGCCAGCAGCTTAGGTGGTTTGGACACCGGGGAGCTGTTTTTT. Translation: CASSLGGLDTGELFF.

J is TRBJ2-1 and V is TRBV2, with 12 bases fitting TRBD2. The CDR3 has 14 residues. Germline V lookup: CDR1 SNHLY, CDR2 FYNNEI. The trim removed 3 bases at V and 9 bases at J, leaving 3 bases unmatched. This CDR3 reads CASSDSSGRGEQFF. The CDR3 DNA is TGTGCCAGCAGTGACTCTAGCGGGAGGGGTGAGCAGTTCTTC.

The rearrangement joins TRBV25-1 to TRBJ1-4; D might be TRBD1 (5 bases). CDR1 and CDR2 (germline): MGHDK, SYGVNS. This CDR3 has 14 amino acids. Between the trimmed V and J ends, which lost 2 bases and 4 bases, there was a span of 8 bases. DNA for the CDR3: TGTGCCAGCAGTGAAGGGGGGATTAATGAAAAACTGTTTTTT. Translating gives CASSEGGINEKLFF.

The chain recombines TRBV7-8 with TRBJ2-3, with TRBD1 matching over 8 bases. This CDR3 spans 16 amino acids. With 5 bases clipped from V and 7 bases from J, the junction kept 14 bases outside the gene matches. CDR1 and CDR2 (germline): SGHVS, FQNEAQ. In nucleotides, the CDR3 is TGTGCCAGCAGCCCTGCCGGGACAGGATGGTCAAATACGCAGTATTTT. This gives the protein CASSPAGTGWSNTQYF.

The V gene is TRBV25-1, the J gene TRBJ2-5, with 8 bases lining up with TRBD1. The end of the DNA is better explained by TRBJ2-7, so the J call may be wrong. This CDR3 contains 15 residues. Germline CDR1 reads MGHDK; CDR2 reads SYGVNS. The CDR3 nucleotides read TGTGCCAGCAGAGGGGTTGCGGCAGGGGGCGACGAGCAGTACTTC. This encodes CASRGVAAGGDEQYF.

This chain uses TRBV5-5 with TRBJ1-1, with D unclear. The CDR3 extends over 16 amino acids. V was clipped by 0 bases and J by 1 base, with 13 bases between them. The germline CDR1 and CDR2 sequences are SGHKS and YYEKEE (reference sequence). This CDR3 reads CASSLGAPPENTEAFF. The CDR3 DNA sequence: TGTGCCAGCAGCTTGGGAGCCCCCCCCGAGAACACTGAAGCTTTCTTT.

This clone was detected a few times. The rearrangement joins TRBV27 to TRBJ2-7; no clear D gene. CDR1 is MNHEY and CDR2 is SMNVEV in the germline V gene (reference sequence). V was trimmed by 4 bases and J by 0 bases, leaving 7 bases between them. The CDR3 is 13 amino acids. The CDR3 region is CASSWASSYEQYF. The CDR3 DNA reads TGTGCCAGCAGTTGGGCCAGCTCCTACGAGCAGTACTTC.

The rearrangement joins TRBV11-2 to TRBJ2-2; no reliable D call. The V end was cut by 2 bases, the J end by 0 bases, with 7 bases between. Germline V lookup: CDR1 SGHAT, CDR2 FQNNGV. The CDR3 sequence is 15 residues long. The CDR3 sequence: CASSLSTANTGELFF. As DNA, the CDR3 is TGTGCCAGCAGCTTAAGCACTGCGAACACCGGGGAGCTGTTTTTT.

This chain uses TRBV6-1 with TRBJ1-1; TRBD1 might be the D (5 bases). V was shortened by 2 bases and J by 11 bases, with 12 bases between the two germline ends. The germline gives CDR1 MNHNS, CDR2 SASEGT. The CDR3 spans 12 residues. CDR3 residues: CASSESGLGAFF. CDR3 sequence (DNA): TGTGCCAGCAGTGAATCAGGGTTGGGGGCTTTCTTT.

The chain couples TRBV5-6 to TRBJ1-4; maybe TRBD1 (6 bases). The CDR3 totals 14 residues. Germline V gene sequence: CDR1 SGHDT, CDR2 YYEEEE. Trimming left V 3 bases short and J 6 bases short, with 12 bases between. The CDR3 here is CASSYRQVDEKLFF. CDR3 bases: TGTGCCAGCAGCTATCGACAGGTCGATGAAAAACTGTTTTTT.

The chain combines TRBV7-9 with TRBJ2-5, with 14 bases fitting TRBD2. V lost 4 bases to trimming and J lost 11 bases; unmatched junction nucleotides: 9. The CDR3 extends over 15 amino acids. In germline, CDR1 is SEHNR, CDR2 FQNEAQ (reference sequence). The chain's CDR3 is CASSWGLAGAGEQYF. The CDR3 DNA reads TGTGCCAGCAGCTGGGGACTAGCGGGAGCGGGAGAGCAGTACTTC.

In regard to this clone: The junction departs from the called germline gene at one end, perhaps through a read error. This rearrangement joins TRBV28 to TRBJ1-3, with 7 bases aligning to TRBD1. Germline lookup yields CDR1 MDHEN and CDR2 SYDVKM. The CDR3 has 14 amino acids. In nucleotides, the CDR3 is TGTGCCAGCAGTTCCGGGACAGTGTCAAACCCCATATATTTT. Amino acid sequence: CASSSGTVSNPIYF.

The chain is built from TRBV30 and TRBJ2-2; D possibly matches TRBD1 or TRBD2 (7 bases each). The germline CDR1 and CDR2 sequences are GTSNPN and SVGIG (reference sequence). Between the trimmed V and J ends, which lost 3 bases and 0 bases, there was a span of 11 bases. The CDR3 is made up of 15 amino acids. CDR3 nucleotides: TGTGCCTGGAGAGCGGGACAGTCGAACACCGGGGAGCTGTTTTTT. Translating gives CAWRAGQSNTGELFF.

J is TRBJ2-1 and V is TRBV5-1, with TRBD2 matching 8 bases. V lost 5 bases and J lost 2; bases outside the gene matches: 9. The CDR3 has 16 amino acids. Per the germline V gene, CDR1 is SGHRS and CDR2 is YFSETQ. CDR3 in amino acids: CASSGSGISTYNEQFF. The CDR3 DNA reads TGCGCCAGCAGTGGTAGCGGGATATCGACCTACAATGAGCAGTTCTTC.

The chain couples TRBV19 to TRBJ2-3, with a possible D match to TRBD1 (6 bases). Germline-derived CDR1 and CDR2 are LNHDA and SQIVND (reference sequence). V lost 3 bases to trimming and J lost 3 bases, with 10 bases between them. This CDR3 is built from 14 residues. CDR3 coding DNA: TGTGCCAGTAGTATGGGAAGGGGGACAGATACGCAGTATTTT. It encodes CASSMGRGTDTQYF.

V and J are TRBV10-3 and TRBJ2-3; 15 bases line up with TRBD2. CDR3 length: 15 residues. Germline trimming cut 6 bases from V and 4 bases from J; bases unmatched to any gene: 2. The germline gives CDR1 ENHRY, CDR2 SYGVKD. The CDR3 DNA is TGTGCCATCAGCGGACTAGCGGGAGGGCCAGATACGCAGTATTTT. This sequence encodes CAISGLAGGPDTQYF.

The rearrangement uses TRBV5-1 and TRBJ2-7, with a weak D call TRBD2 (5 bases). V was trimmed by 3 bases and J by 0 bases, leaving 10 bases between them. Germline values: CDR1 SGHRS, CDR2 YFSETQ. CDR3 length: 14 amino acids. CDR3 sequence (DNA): TGCGCCAGCAGCTCCGGGGTGGGCTCCTACGAGCAGTACTTC. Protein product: CASSSGVGSYEQYF.

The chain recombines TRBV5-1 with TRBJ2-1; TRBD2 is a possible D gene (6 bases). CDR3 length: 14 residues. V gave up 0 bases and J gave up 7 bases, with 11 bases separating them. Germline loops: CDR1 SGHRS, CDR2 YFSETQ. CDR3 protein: CASSLGGDGNEQFF. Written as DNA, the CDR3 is TGCGCCAGCAGCTTGGGGGGGGACGGGAATGAGCAGTTCTTC. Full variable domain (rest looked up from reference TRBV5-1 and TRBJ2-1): KAGVTQTPRYLIKTRGQQVTLSCSPISGHRSVSWYQQTPGQGLQFLFEYFSETQRNKGNFPGRFSGRQFSNSRSEMNVSTLELGDSALYLCASSLGGDGNEQFFGPGTRLTVL.

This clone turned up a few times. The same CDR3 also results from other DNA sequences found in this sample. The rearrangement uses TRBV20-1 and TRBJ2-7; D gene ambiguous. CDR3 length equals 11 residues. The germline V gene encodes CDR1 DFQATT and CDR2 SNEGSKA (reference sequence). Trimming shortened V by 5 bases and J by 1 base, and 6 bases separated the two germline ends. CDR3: CSASESYEQYF. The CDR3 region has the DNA TGCAGTGCTTCGGAATCCTACGAGCAGTACTTC.

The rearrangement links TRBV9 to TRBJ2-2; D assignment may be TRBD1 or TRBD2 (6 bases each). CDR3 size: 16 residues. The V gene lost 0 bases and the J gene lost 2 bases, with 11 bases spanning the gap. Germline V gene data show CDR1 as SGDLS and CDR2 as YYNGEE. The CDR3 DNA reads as TGTGCCAGCAGCGTAGGGGGGGCGCCCAACACCGGGGAGCTGTTTTTT. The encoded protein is CASSVGGAPNTGELFF.

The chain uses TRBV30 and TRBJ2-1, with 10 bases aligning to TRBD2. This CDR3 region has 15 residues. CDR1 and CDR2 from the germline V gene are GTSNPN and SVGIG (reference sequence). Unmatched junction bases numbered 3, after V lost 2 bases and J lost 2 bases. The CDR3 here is CAWSQAGGAYNEQFF. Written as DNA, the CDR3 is TGTGCCTGGAGTCAAGCGGGAGGGGCCTACAATGAGCAGTTCTTC.

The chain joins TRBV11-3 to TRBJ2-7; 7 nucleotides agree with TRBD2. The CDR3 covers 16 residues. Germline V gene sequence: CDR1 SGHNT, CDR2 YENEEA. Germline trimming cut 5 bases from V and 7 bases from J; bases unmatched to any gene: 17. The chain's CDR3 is CASSRSGREGLVEQYF. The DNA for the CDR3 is TGTGCCAGCAGCCGATCGGGAAGGGAGGGACTCGTGGAGCAGTACTTC.

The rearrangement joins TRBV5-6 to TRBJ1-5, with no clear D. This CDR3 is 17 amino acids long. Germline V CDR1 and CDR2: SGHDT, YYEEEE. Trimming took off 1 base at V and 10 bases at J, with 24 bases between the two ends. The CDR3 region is CASSLWARLDAGGPQHF. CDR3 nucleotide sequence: TGTGCCAGCAGCTTGTGGGCGAGATTAGACGCAGGCGGACCCCAGCATTTT.

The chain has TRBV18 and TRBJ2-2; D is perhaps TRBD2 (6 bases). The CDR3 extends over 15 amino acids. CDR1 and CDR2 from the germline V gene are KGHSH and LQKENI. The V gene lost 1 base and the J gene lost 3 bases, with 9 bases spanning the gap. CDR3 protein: CASSPQEGYTGELFF. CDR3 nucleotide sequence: TGTGCCAGCTCACCACAGGAGGGTTACACCGGGGAGCTGTTTTTT.

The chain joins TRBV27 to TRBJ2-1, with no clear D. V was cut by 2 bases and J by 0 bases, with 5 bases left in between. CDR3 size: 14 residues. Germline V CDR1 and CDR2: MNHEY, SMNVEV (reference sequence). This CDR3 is CASSLLSSYNEQFF. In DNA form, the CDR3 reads TGTGCCAGCAGTTTACTGAGCTCCTACAATGAGCAGTTCTTC.

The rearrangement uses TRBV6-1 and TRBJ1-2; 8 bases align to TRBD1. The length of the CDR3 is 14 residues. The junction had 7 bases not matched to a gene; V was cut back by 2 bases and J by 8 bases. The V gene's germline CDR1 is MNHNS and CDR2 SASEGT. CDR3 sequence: CASSELQGAGGYTF. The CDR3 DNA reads TGTGCCAGCAGTGAACTCCAGGGGGCGGGCGGCTACACCTTC.

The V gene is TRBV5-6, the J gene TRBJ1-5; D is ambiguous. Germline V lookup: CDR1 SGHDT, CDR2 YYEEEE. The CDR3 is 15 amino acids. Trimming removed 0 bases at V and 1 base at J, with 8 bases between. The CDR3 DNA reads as TGTGCCAGCAGCTTGGATGGGGTGAGCAATCAGCCCCAGCATTTT. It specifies CASSLDGVSNQPQHF.

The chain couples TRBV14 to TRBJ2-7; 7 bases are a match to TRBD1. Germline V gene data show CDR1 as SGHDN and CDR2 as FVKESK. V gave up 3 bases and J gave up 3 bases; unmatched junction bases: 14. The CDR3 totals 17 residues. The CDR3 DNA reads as TGTGCCAGCAGCCATGTAGGGGGCCAGGACGAGAACTACGAGCAGTACTTC. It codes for CASSHVGGQDENYEQYF.

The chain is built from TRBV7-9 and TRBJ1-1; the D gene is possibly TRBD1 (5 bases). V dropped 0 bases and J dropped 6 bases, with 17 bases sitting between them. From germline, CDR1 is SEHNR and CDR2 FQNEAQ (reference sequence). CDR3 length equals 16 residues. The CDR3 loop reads CASSLARGGLISEAFF. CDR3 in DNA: TGTGCCAGCAGCTTAGCGCGGGGGGGTTTAATCTCTGAAGCTTTCTTT.

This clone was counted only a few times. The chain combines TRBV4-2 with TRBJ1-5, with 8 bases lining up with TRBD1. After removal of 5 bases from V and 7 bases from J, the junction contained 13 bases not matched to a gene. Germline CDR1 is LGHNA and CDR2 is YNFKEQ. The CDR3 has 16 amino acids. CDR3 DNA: TGTGCCAGCAGCACCTCGACAGGGGATCGAAGCCAGCCCCAGCATTTT. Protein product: CASSTSTGDRSQPQHF.

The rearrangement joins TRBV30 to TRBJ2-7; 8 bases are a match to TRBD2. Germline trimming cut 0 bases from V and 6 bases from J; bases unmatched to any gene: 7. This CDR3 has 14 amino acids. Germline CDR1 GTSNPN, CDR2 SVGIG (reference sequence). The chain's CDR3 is CAWSVSSGSGEQYF. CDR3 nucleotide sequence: TGTGCCTGGAGTGTATCCAGCGGGAGCGGCGAGCAGTACTTC.

CDR3 amino acids: CASRTPGLGAYEQYF. In nucleotides, the CDR3 is TGTGCCAGCAGAACCCCGGGCCTTGGGGCCTACGAGCAGTACTTC. The rearrangement uses TRBV27 and TRBJ2-7; D not resolved. The CDR3 is made up of 15 amino acids. The V end was cut by 6 bases, the J end by 2 bases, with 17 bases between. Per the germline V gene, CDR1 is MNHEY and CDR2 is SMNVEV (reference sequence).